These 17 T cell receptor beta chains were sequenced from one sample in a study of OX40 agonist ivuxolimab in advanced cancers. Only in-frame clones appear in the TCRdb table, and some are missing; sequencing was by immunoSEQ multiplex PCR. The top ten clones hold 1.5% to 2% of a sample with tens of thousands of clones, around 80% of them seen once. Sample: CD4+ or CD8+ T cells sorted from blood, taken in a trial of the OX40 agonist ivuxolimab. Source of these receptors: an adult with an advanced solid tumor such as melanoma, head and neck, liver or kidney cancer.

A word on this clone: One end of the junction varies from germline; a read error may be responsible. Other DNA sequences in this specimen translate into the identical CDR3. CDR3: CAIRGTGNTEAFF. CDR3 bases: TGTGCTATCAGGGGGACAGGGAACACTGAAGCTTTCTTT. The gene calls are TRBV10-3 and TRBJ1-1; 8 nucleotides agree with TRBD1. This CDR3 is 13 amino acids long. The V gene's germline CDR1 is ENHRY and CDR2 SYGVKD.

The chain is built from TRBV28 and TRBJ1-5; D might be TRBD1 (5 bases). CDR3 length: 15 residues. V dropped 6 bases and J dropped 1 base, with 13 bases sitting between them. Germline values: CDR1 MDHEN, CDR2 SYDVKM. The CDR3 protein is CASRRGRTSNQPQHF. CDR3 nucleotides: TGTGCCAGCAGAAGGGGTCGGACAAGCAATCAGCCCCAGCATTTT.

V usage is TRBV2 and J usage is TRBJ2-3; 12 bases are a match to TRBD2. Germline V CDR1 and CDR2: SNHLY, FYNNEI. The CDR3 sequence is 14 residues long. V lost 6 bases, J lost 6 bases, and 4 bases stayed unmatched. Here the CDR3 DNA reads TGTGCCAGCAGGCGACTAGCGGGGGCCGATACGCAGTATTTT. Translating it yields CASRRLAGADTQYF. Full variable domain (remainder filled in from reference TRBV2 and TRBJ2-3): EPEVTQTPSHQVTQMGQEVILRCVPISNHLYFYWYRQILGQKVEFLVSFYNNEISEKSEIFDDQFSVERPDGSNFTLKIRSTKLEDSAMYFCASRRLAGADTQYFGPGTRLTVL.

V usage is TRBV6-5 and J usage is TRBJ1-1; tentatively, D is TRBD1 (5 bases). The germline CDR1 and CDR2 sequences are MNHEY and SVGAGI. CDR3 length: 12 residues. V was cut by 6 bases and J by 1 base, with 6 bases left in between. CDR3 DNA sequence: TGTGCCAGCAGGGGGGGGAACACTGAAGCTTTCTTT. Encoded protein: CASRGGNTEAFF.

Here the CDR3 reads CASSGSTSDEQYF. The DNA of the CDR3 is TGCGCCAGCAGCGGATCTACTAGCGACGAGCAGTACTTC. The chain couples TRBV5-1 to TRBJ2-7, with 7 bases aligning to TRBD2. The CDR3 consists of 13 residues. J was trimmed by 5 bases and V by 4 bases; bases with no gene match: 6. Germline lookup yields CDR1 SGHRS and CDR2 YFSETQ.

DNA of the CDR3: TGTGCCAGCAGCTTAGGCAGGGGACCCTACAATGAGCAGTTCTTC. Its protein is CASSLGRGPYNEQFF. The chain uses TRBV11-2 and TRBJ2-1; TRBD1 might be the D (6 bases). Germline-derived CDR1 and CDR2 are SGHAT and FQNNGV. The CDR3 spans 15 residues. Trimming left V 1 base short and J 2 bases short, with 9 bases between.

The chain is built from TRBV29-1 and TRBJ2-1; no clear D gene. Trimming removed 0 bases at V and 7 bases at J, with 4 bases between. This CDR3 region has 11 residues. Germline V gene lookup returns CDR1 SQVTM and CDR2 ANQGSEA. The DNA for the CDR3 is TGCAGCGTTGAAGAGGGGAATGAGCAGTTCTTC. Translation: CSVEEGNEQFF.

This chain uses TRBV13 with TRBJ1-2, with 11 positions matching TRBD1. The ends lost 3 bases at V and 6 bases at J; junction bases unmatched: 6. Germline V gene data show CDR1 as PRHDT and CDR2 as FYEKMQ (reference sequence). The CDR3 runs to 15 residues. DNA of the CDR3: TGTGCCAGCAGCTTGTTAAGGACAGGGGGCGATGGCTACACCTTC. It specifies CASSLLRTGGDGYTF.

The chain uses TRBV4-2 and TRBJ1-1; the D gene is possibly TRBD1 (6 bases). The CDR3 consists of 14 residues. V lost 4 bases, J lost 5 bases, and 14 bases lay in between. The germline gives CDR1 LGHNA, CDR2 YNFKEQ. CDR3 sequence reads: CASSPSKGETEAFF. The CDR3 DNA reads as TGTGCCAGCAGCCCGTCTAAGGGGGAGACTGAAGCTTTCTTT.

CDR3 nucleotide sequence: TGTGCCAGTAGTACGGGACACTACTACGAGCAGTACTTC. This gives the protein CASSTGHYYEQYF. The chain has TRBV19 and TRBJ2-7, with D maybe TRBD1 (6 bases). The CDR3 sequence is 13 residues long. In germline, CDR1 is LNHDA, CDR2 SQIVND (reference sequence). V lost 4 bases, J lost 3 bases, and 10 bases lay in between.

The genes are TRBV2 and TRBJ1-1; the D is unclear. Germline CDR1 and CDR2: SNHLY and FYNNEI. Trimming stripped 6 bases from V and 5 bases from J, with 16 bases between. The CDR3 runs 14 residues. The CDR3 reads CASRPRAGGTEAFF. In nucleotides, the CDR3 is TGTGCCAGCAGACCTCGGGCGGGTGGAACTGAAGCTTTCTTT. Full variable domain (remainder filled in from reference TRBV2 and TRBJ1-1): EPEVTQTPSHQVTQMGQEVILRCVPISNHLYFYWYRQILGQKVEFLVSFYNNEISEKSEIFDDQFSVERPDGSNFTLKIRSTKLEDSAMYFCASRPRAGGTEAFFGQGTRLTVV.

V gene TRBV9 combines with J gene TRBJ1-4; D gene unclear. This CDR3 has 13 amino acids. Trimming pared 6 bases from V and 4 bases from J, leaving 10 bases between. Looked up from germline, CDR1 is SGDLS and CDR2 is YYNGEE. CDR3 sequence reads: CASTRTDNEKLFF. The CDR3, as DNA: TGTGCCAGCACCCGGACGGATAATGAAAAACTGTTTTTT.

The V gene is TRBV5-4, the J gene TRBJ2-1, with a weak D call TRBD1 (5 bases). From germline, CDR1 is SGHNT and CDR2 YYREEE (reference sequence). V was cut by 4 bases and J by 1 base, with 9 bases left in between. CDR3 size: 14 residues. The CDR3 loop reads CASSPRVSYNEQFF. DNA of the CDR3: TGTGCCAGCAGCCCCAGGGTTTCCTACAATGAGCAGTTCTTC.

Remarks on this clone: Distinct nucleotide sequences in the sample also encode this CDR3. This chain links TRBV5-1 with TRBJ1-2, with D uncertain. CDR3 size: 13 residues. With 0 bases removed from V and 3 bases from J, the gap between germline ends came to 6 bases. From germline, CDR1 is SGHRS and CDR2 YFSETQ. The CDR3: CASSLDGDYGYTF. CDR3 DNA sequence: TGCGCCAGCAGCTTGGACGGGGACTATGGCTACACCTTC.

The J gene is TRBJ2-1, the V gene TRBV5-1; D unresolved. The CDR3 consists of 18 residues. V lost 2 bases, J lost 0 bases, and 18 bases lay in between. Germline values: CDR1 SGHRS, CDR2 YFSETQ. The CDR3 DNA is TGCGCCAGCAGCTTCCCTCCGGGCCCATCGAGCTCCTACAATGAGCAGTTCTTC. Translating gives CASSFPPGPSSSYNEQFF. Together with reference TRBV5-1 and TRBJ2-1, the CDR3 gives the full variable domain: KAGVTQTPRYLIKTRGQQVTLSCSPISGHRSVSWYQQTPGQGLQFLFEYFSETQRNKGNFPGRFSGRQFSNSRSEMNVSTLELGDSALYLCASSFPPGPSSSYNEQFFGPGTRLTVL.

This sequence joins TRBV11-2 and TRBJ1-3; D is ambiguous. V was cut by 4 bases and J by 3 bases, with 7 bases left in between. Per the germline V gene, CDR1 is SGHAT and CDR2 is FQNNGV. This CDR3 spans 13 amino acids. The CDR3, as DNA: TGTGCCAGCAGCTCGGGGTTTGGAAACACCATATATTTT. Translated: CASSSGFGNTIYF. The full variable domain, its missing parts supplied by reference TRBV11-2 and TRBJ1-3, is EAGVAQSPRYKIIEKRQSVAFWCNPISGHATLYWYQQILGQGPKLLIQFQNNGVVDDSQLPKDRFSAERLKGVDSTLKIQPAKLEDSAVYLCASSSGFGNTIYFGEGSWLTVV.

V gene TRBV5-4 combines with J gene TRBJ2-3, with 10 bases identical to TRBD2. Germline V lookup: CDR1 SGHNT, CDR2 YYREEE (reference sequence). The V and J ends lost 3 bases and 0 bases, in that order; junction bases with no gene match: 7. This CDR3 contains 17 residues. CDR3 bases: TGTGCCAGCAGCTCTCCGAGCGGGGGGGCTAGCACAGATACGCAGTATTTT. This encodes CASSSPSGGASTDTQYF. The full variable domain, completed using reference TRBV5-4 and TRBJ2-3, is ETGVTQSPTHLIKTRGQQVTLRCSSQSGHNTVSWYQQALGQGPQFIFQYYREEENGRGNFPPRFSGLQFPNYSSELNVNALELDDSALYLCASSSPSGGASTDTQYFGPGTRLTVL.